The entry that follows covers one T cell receptor (beta chain) sequence. Its antigen is unknown. This table comes from immunoSEQ multiplex PCR, and its TCRdb copy is limited to in-frame clones, with some not included. The sample contains some 50,000 clones, over 60% of which appear only once. In germline, CDR1 is MNHNY, CDR2 SVGAGI (reference sequence). This CDR3 has 13 residues. The sample originates from a study of PD-1 blockade in mismatch repair-deficient tumors. The study's findings and limits: Rapid post-treatment expansion, then contraction, generally preceding radiologic response, marked tumor-resident clones.

The source material was PBMCs, sampled before pembrolizumab treatment. The V call is TRBV6-6, the J call TRBJ2-5; D is undetermined. The J call may not be correct, given that the DNA end is closer to TRBJ2-7. This TCR derives from an adult with mismatch repair-deficient cancer. CDR3 sequence: CASSYSVASEQYF. Here the CDR3 DNA reads TGTGCCAGCAGTTACTCGGTTGCGAGCGAGCAGTACTTC.